This T cell receptor beta chain stems from a study of blood T cell repertoires in COVID-19. About the research overall: Whether acute or convalescent, the COVID-19 samples came from the United States, Italy and Spain. In each case, the material was cDNA or gDNA derived from T cells, B-cell-depleted T cells, or PBMCs.

In the original workflow: Estimates of nucleated cell counts were drawn from the amplification of reference gene primers. Sequencing used immunoSEQ multiplex PCR; TCRdb keeps in-frame clones, though not all of them. V and J calls and clone size are given by that table; D and trimming were obtained from the DNA. Here the sample spans over 50,000 clones, approximately 89% being singletons. Germline CDR1 is MNHEY and CDR2 is SMNVEV (reference sequence). There are 14 residues in the CDR3. J lost 6 bases, V lost 6 bases, and 8 bases had no gene match. The sequencing sample was made of peripheral blood. This TCR was sampled from a man between 60 and 75 years old with acute or convalescent COVID-19. The genes are TRBV27 and TRBJ1-5, with 7 bases fitting TRBD1. The CDR3 DNA reads as TGTGCCAGCAGGAAGGGGGCGAGTGGTCAGCCCCAGCATTTT. Translation: CASRKGASGQPQHF.